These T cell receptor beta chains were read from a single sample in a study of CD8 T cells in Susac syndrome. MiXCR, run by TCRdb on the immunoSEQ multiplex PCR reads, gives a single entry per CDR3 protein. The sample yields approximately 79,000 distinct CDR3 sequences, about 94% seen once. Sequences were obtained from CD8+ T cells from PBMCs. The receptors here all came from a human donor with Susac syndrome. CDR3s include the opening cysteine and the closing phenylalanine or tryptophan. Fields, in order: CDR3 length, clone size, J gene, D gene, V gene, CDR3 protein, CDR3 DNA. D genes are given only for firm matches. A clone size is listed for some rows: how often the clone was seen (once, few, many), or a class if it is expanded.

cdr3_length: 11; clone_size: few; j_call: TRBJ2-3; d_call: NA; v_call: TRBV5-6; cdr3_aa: CASSYRDTQYF; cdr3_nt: TGTGCCAGCAGCTACCGCGATACGCAGTATTTT
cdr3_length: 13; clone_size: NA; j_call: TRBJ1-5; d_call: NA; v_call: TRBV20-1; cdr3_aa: CSARMGGAQPQHF; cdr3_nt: TGCAGTGCTAGGATGGGAGGGGCTCAGCCCCAGCATTTT
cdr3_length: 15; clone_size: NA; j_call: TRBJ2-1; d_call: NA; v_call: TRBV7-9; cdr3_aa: CASSLQNYRGDEQFF; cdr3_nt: TGTGCCAGCAGCTTACAGAACTATAGGGGTGATGAGCAGTTCTTC
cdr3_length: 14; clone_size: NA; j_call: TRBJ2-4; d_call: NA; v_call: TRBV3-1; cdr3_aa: CASSGGGSGNIQYF; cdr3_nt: TGTGCCAGCAGCGGGGGGGGCTCGGGAAACATTCAGTACTTC
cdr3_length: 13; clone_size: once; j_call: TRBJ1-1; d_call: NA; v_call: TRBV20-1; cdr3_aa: CSAPPAGGTEAFF; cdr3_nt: TGCAGTGCGCCCCCCGCGGGAGGCACTGAAGCTTTCTTT
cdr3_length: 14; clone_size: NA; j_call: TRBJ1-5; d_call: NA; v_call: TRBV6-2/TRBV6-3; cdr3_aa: CASSYGGSGQPQHF; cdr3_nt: TGTGCCAGCAGTTACGGGGGGTCGGGTCAGCCCCAGCATTTT
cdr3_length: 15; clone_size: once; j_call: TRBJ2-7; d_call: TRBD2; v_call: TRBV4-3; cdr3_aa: CASSPGAGGSYEQYF; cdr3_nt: TGCGCCAGCAGCCCGGGGGCGGGAGGCTCCTACGAGCAGTACTTC
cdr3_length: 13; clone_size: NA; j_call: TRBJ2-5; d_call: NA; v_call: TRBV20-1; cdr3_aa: CSEGTPTQETQYF; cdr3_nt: TGCAGTGAGGGGACTCCGACTCAAGAGACCCAGTACTTC
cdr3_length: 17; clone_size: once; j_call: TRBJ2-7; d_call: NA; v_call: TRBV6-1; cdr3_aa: CASSDEVEPPNEHEQYF; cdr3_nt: TGTGCCAGCAGTGATGAAGTAGAACCCCCAAACGAACACGAGCAGTACTTC
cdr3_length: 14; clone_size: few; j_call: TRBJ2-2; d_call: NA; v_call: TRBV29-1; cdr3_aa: CSVWGSQLGGELFF; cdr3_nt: TGCAGCGTGTGGGGGAGCCAGTTAGGTGGGGAGCTGTTTTTT
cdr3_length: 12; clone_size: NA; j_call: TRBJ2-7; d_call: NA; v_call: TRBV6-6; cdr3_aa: CASETDSNEQYF; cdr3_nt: TGTGCCAGCGAGACAGACTCGAACGAGCAGTACTTC
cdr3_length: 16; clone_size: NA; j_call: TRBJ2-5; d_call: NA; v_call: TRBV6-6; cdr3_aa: CASSYPTGRGGETQYF; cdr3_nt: TGTGCCAGCAGTTACCCGACGGGTAGGGGCGGAGAGACCCAGTACTTC
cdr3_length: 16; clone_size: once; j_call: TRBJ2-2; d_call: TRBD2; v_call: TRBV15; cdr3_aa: CATSRGAGANTGELFF; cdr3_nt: TGTGCCACCAGCAGAGGAGCGGGGGCCAACACCGGGGAGCTGTTTTTT
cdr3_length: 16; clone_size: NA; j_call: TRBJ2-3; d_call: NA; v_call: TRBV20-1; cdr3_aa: CSASRIRDSVTDTQYF; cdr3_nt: TGCAGTGCTAGCCGGATTCGGGACTCGGTCACAGATACGCAGTATTTT
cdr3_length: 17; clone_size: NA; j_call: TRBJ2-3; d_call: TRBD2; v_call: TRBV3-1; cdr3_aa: CASSQILSGVSTDTQYF; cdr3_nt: TGTGCCAGCAGCCAGATCCTTAGCGGGGTTAGCACAGATACGCAGTATTTT
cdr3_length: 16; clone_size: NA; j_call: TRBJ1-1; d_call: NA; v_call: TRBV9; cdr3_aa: CSSSPPLGAMNTEAFF; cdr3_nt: TGTTCCAGCAGCCCCCCCCTAGGGGCCATGAACACTGAAGCTTTCTTT
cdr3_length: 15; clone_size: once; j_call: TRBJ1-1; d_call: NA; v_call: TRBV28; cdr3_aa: CASSLKRVLNTEAFF; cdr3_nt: TGTGCCAGCAGTTTAAAGAGGGTACTGAACACTGAAGCTTTCTTT
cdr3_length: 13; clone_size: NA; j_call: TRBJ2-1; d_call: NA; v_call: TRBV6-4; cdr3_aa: CASSIEFYNEQFF; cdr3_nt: TGTGCCAGCAGCATCGAGTTCTACAATGAGCAGTTCTTC
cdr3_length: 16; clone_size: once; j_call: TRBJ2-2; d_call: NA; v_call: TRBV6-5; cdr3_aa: CASSYSRAFRTGELFF; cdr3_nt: TGTGCCAGCAGTTACTCGAGGGCTTTCAGGACCGGGGAGCTGTTTTTT
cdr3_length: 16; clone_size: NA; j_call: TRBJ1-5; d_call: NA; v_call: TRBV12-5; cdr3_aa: CASGLTQGYSNQPQHF; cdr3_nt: TGTGCTAGTGGCCTAACGCAGGGATATAGCAATCAGCCCCAGCATTTT
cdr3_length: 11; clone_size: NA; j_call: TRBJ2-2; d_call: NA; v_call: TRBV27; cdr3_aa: CASRDTGELFF; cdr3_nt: TGTGCCAGCAGGGACACCGGGGAGCTGTTTTTT
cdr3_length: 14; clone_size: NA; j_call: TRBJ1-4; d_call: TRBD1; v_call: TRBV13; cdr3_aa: CASSSEGAGEKLFF; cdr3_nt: TGTGCCAGCAGTTCTGAGGGGGCAGGGGAAAAACTGTTTTTT
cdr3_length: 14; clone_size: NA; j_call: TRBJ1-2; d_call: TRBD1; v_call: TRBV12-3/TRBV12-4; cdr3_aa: CASSPRQGAFGYTF; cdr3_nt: TGTGCCAGCAGTCCACGACAGGGCGCGTTCGGCTACACCTTC
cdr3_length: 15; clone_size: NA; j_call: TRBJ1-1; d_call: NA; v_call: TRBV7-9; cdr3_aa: CASMGEGQVHTEAFF; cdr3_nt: TGTGCCAGCATGGGGGAGGGACAAGTCCACACTGAAGCTTTCTTT